These 28 T cell receptor beta chains originate from one sample sequenced in a study of T cell responses to AZD1222 COVID-19 vaccine. The method was immunoSEQ multiplex PCR; TCRdb's version includes in-frame clones alone and lacks a portion of them. The sample includes approximately 49,000 clones, more than 60% of them seen just once. This material consisted of peripheral blood, taken on day 0 of MenACWY control vaccination. The source of these receptors is an adult in good health.

This clone was counted a few times. The chain uses TRBV11-3 and TRBJ1-4; TRBD1 aligns across 11 bases. The germline CDR1 and CDR2 sequences are SGHNT and YENEEA. This CDR3 region has 14 residues. V shed 3 bases, J shed 7 bases, and the junction held 1 base outside the gene matches. CDR3 in DNA: TGTGCCAGCAGCTTTGGGACAGGGGGTGAAAAACTGTTTTTT. It translates to CASSFGTGGEKLFF.

The J gene is TRBJ2-2, the V gene TRBV9, with D maybe TRBD2 (6 bases). CDR1 is SGDLS, CDR2 YYNGEE, per germline. V was cut by 2 bases and J by 3 bases, with 14 bases left in between. The CDR3 runs to 16 residues. CDR3 in amino acids: CASSVGLRDHTGELFF. The CDR3 DNA reads TGTGCCAGCAGCGTCGGATTGCGGGACCACACCGGGGAGCTGTTTTTT.

The chain combines TRBV25-1 with TRBJ1-3, with D unresolved. CDR3 length equals 14 residues. V was clipped by 4 bases and J by 7 bases, with 14 bases between them. Germline-derived CDR1 and CDR2 are MGHDK and SYGVNS. The CDR3: CASSVPAEGNTIYF. DNA for the CDR3: TGTGCCAGCAGTGTCCCCGCCGAGGGCAACACCATATATTTT. The complete variable domain, with remaining parts taken from reference TRBV25-1 and TRBJ1-3, reads EADIYQTPRYLVIGTGKKITLECSQTMGHDKMYWYQQDPGMELHLIHYSYGVNSTEKGDLSSESTVSRIRTEHFPLTLESARPSHTSQYLCASSVPAEGNTIYFGEGSWLTVV.

The chain is built from TRBV29-1 and TRBJ1-5; a possible D gene is TRBD1 (5 bases). Trimming left V 4 bases short and J 3 bases short, with 13 bases between. Germline loops: CDR1 SQVTM, CDR2 ANQGSEA. This CDR3 has 14 amino acids. CDR3 coding DNA: TGCAGCGTTGGGGGGTGGGAGGACAATCAGCCCCAGCATTTT. It translates to CSVGGWEDNQPQHF.

The chain is built from TRBV5-6 and TRBJ2-3; TRBD2 might be the D (6 bases). Germline assignment: CDR1 SGHDT and CDR2 YYEEEE. V dropped 4 bases and J dropped 2 bases, with 11 bases sitting between them. The CDR3 spans 14 residues. CDR3 in DNA: TGTGCCAGCAGCAAAACGGGACTCACAGATACGCAGTATTTT. The encoded protein is CASSKTGLTDTQYF.

The V and J genes are TRBV5-6 and TRBJ2-5, with 16 bases identical to TRBD2. The trim removed 4 bases at V and 5 bases at J, leaving 8 bases unmatched. The germline CDR1 and CDR2 sequences are SGHDT and YYEEEE. The CDR3 runs 17 residues. The CDR3 DNA follows: TGTGCCAGCAGCCGGGGACTAGCGGGAGGGGTAGGGGAGACCCAGTACTTC. Amino acids: CASSRGLAGGVGETQYF.

CDR3 loop: CSVEPSGGPGDTQYF. CDR3 bases: TGCAGCGTTGAGCCTAGCGGGGGGCCCGGGGATACGCAGTATTTT. The chain uses TRBV29-1 and TRBJ2-3, with 11 positions matching TRBD2. Per germline, CDR1 SQVTM and CDR2 ANQGSEA. CDR3 size: 15 residues. V gave up 3 bases and J gave up 6 bases; unmatched junction bases: 8.

The chain has TRBV5-1 and TRBJ2-2; 9 bases map to TRBD2. The V gene's germline CDR1 is SGHRS and CDR2 YFSETQ. There are 17 residues in the CDR3. The ends lost 4 bases at V and 1 base at J; junction bases unmatched: 8. CDR3 nucleotide sequence: TGCGCCAGCAGCGGCAGCCTGACTAGCGGGAACACCGGGGAGCTGTTTTTT. The encoded protein is CASSGSLTSGNTGELFF. Using reference TRBV5-1 and TRBJ2-2 for the parts outside the CDR3, the full variable domain is KAGVTQTPRYLIKTRGQQVTLSCSPISGHRSVSWYQQTPGQGLQFLFEYFSETQRNKGNFPGRFSGRQFSNSRSEMNVSTLELGDSALYLCASSGSLTSGNTGELFFGEGSRLTVL.

This clone was recorded once. The rearrangement uses TRBV6-5 and TRBJ2-1; D is undetermined. Trimming took off 2 bases at V and 5 bases at J, with 10 bases between the two ends. Germline CDR1 MNHEY, CDR2 SVGAGI. This CDR3 spans 14 amino acids. The CDR3 protein is CASSYGRGHNEQFF. The CDR3, as DNA: TGTGCCAGCAGTTACGGACGCGGACACAATGAGCAGTTCTTC.

The V and J genes are TRBV10-3 and TRBJ1-5; TRBD1 agrees at 7 bases. The CDR3 is made up of 13 amino acids. The V gene's germline CDR1 is ENHRY and CDR2 SYGVKD. Trimming took 4 bases from V and 6 from J; bases not matched to a gene: 3. As DNA, the CDR3 is TGTGCCATCAGTGGGGACAGAAGTCAGCCCCAGCATTTT. Its translation is CAISGDRSQPQHF.

This chain connects TRBV9 to TRBJ2-1; weak D call: TRBD2 (6 bases). Germline lookup yields CDR1 SGDLS and CDR2 YYNGEE. The CDR3 is made up of 13 amino acids. Trimming took 3 bases from V and 6 from J, leaving 10 bases between them. In DNA form, the CDR3 reads TGTGCCAGCAGCGGGGGACTCTTCAATGAGCAGTTCTTC. Protein product: CASSGGLFNEQFF.

The V and J genes are TRBV5-4 and TRBJ1-1; 11 bases are shared with TRBD1. This CDR3 region has 14 residues. The ends lost 4 bases at V and 5 bases at J; junction bases unmatched: 4. Germline CDR1 reads SGHNT; CDR2 reads YYREEE (reference sequence). CDR3 bases: TGTGCCAGCAGCACCGGGACAGGGGGGACTGAAGCTTTCTTT. It yields the protein CASSTGTGGTEAFF.

This chain links TRBV7-9 with TRBJ2-3; TRBD2 agrees at 10 bases. The V gene's germline CDR1 is SEHNR and CDR2 FQNEAQ (reference sequence). The CDR3 consists of 17 residues. J was trimmed by 0 bases and V by 2 bases; bases with no gene match: 5. The CDR3 bases are TGTGCCAGCAGCTTACAGCGGGGGGGACTTAGCACAGATACGCAGTATTTT. This gives the protein CASSLQRGGLSTDTQYF.

The rearrangement joins TRBV5-4 to TRBJ1-1; TRBD1 aligns across 10 bases. The CDR3 contains 14 residues. Per the germline V gene, CDR1 is SGHNT and CDR2 is YYREEE (reference sequence). After removal of 4 bases from V and 7 bases from J, the junction contained 7 bases not matched to a gene. The CDR3 here is CASSPQGQGFEAFF. The DNA of the CDR3 is TGTGCCAGCAGCCCACAGGGACAGGGGTTTGAAGCTTTCTTT.

J is TRBJ2-1 and V is TRBV10-2; D gene ambiguous. The CDR3 loop spans 14 amino acids. The V and J ends lost 3 bases and 5 bases respectively, with 11 bases between them. Germline V lookup: CDR1 WSHSY, CDR2 SAAADI. The CDR3 region has the DNA TGCGCCAGCAGTGATGGCACACTGGACAATGAGCAGTTCTTC. This gives the protein CASSDGTLDNEQFF.

The chain employs TRBV19 and TRBJ2-1, with 16 bases that match TRBD2. Germline V CDR1 and CDR2: LNHDA, SQIVND (reference sequence). Trimming cost V 6 bases and J 7 bases; bases outside gene matches: 6. The CDR3 loop spans 16 amino acids. The CDR3 is CASRGGTSGRGNEQFF. The DNA for the CDR3 is TGTGCCAGTAGAGGGGGGACTAGCGGGAGGGGTAATGAGCAGTTCTTC. Using reference TRBV19 and TRBJ2-1 for the parts outside the CDR3, the full variable domain is DGGITQSPKYLFRKEGQNVTLSCEQNLNHDAMYWYRQDPGQGLRLIYYSQIVNDFQKGDIAEGYSVSREKKESFPLTVTSAQKNPTAFYLCASRGGTSGRGNEQFFGPGTRLTVL.

The chain joins TRBV30 to TRBJ1-2; D gene ambiguous. Germline V gene data show CDR1 as GTSNPN and CDR2 as SVGIG (reference sequence). V lost 2 bases and J 1 base, leaving 8 bases between the germline ends. CDR3 length: 13 amino acids. In nucleotides, the CDR3 is TGTGCCTGGAGTCGGGTCGATAACTATGGCTACACCTTC. As protein: CAWSRVDNYGYTF.

V usage is TRBV5-4 and J usage is TRBJ2-7, with D unclear. CDR1 is SGHNT, CDR2 YYREEE, per germline (reference sequence). This CDR3 has 12 residues. V was trimmed by 4 bases and J by 2 bases, leaving 7 bases between them. Here the CDR3 reads CASSRDTYEQYF. DNA for the CDR3: TGTGCCAGCAGCCGAGACACCTACGAGCAGTACTTC.

The V and J genes are TRBV30 and TRBJ1-2; no reliable D call. CDR1 is GTSNPN and CDR2 is SVGIG in the germline V gene (reference sequence). The V and J ends lost 4 bases and 6 bases respectively, with 6 bases between them. This CDR3 contains 10 residues. The CDR3 sequence is CAWKSHGYTF. CDR3 in DNA: TGTGCCTGGAAATCGCATGGCTACACCTTC.

The chain has TRBV18 and TRBJ1-1, with a possible D match to TRBD1 (5 bases). The germline CDR1 and CDR2 sequences are KGHSH and LQKENI. With 3 bases removed from V and 4 bases from J, the gap between germline ends came to 12 bases. The CDR3 loop spans 14 amino acids. The CDR3, as DNA: TGTGCCAGCTCACCGGCGGGGGGAGGCACTGAAGCTTTCTTT. Translation: CASSPAGGGTEAFF.

The rearrangement uses TRBV5-6 and TRBJ1-3, with TRBD1 matching 7 bases. After removal of 0 bases from V and 2 bases from J, the junction contained 5 bases not matched to a gene. This CDR3 contains 16 residues. CDR1 and CDR2 (germline): SGHDT, YYEEEE. CDR3 in amino acids: CASSLDEGAAGNTIYF. The CDR3 coding sequence is TGTGCCAGCAGCTTGGATGAGGGGGCAGCTGGAAACACCATATATTTT.

The table lists this clone with a few counts. This rearrangement joins TRBV6-1 to TRBJ1-5, with D perhaps TRBD1 (5 bases). The V and J ends lost 4 bases and 3 bases respectively, with 22 bases between them. The germline V gene encodes CDR1 MNHNS and CDR2 SASEGT. CDR3 length: 18 residues. This CDR3 is CASSGGPQGRGPNQPQHF. CDR3 coding DNA: TGTGCCAGCAGTGGAGGACCACAAGGGAGGGGCCCCAATCAGCCCCAGCATTTT.

CDR3 region: CASRKSSLEQYF. CDR3 bases: TGTGCCAGCAGGAAGTCCTCCCTCGAGCAGTACTTC. The V call is TRBV12-3 or TRBV12-4, the J call TRBJ2-7; D is unresolved. V was trimmed by 6 bases and J by 6 bases, leaving 12 bases between them. The length of the CDR3 is 12 residues.

There are a few counts of this clone. The V gene is TRBV25-1, the J gene TRBJ2-2, with 7 bases identical to TRBD2. The CDR3 has 15 amino acids. The V gene's germline CDR1 is MGHDK and CDR2 SYGVNS. V was clipped by 9 bases and J by 4 bases; unmatched bases: 11. The DNA of the CDR3 is TGTGCCAGTTGGGGCGGGAGAGGAAGCACCGGGGAGCTGTTTTTT. This encodes CASWGGRGSTGELFF.

This clone appeared once. V usage is TRBV18 and J usage is TRBJ1-5; D perhaps matches TRBD1 (5 bases). Germline CDR1 reads KGHSH; CDR2 reads LQKENI. The CDR3 contains 16 residues. V lost 3 bases to trimming and J lost 4 bases, with 16 bases between them. Here the CDR3 DNA reads TGTGCCAGCTCACCGGTTTCAGTCAGGGCGAATCAGCCCCAGCATTTT. This sequence encodes CASSPVSVRANQPQHF.

The J gene is TRBJ1-5, the V gene TRBV28; D is unclear. Germline V gives CDR1 MDHEN, CDR2 SYDVKM. V was cut by 4 bases and J by 0 bases, with 10 bases left in between. CDR3 size: 15 residues. CDR3 region: CASSSQEYSNQPQHF. The CDR3 DNA is TGTGCCAGCAGTTCCCAGGAGTATAGCAATCAGCCCCAGCATTTT.

The chain recombines TRBV4-2 with TRBJ1-3, with D unclear. Germline V CDR1 and CDR2: LGHNA, YNFKEQ. There are 15 residues in the CDR3. V was trimmed by 4 bases and J by 0 bases, leaving 10 bases between them. The CDR3 region is CASSPRKGSGNTIYF. Written as DNA, the CDR3 is TGTGCCAGCAGCCCCAGGAAGGGCTCTGGAAACACCATATATTTT.

This clone was counted a few times. The V gene is TRBV28, the J gene TRBJ1-2, with 11 nucleotides matching TRBD1. With 3 bases clipped from V and 5 bases from J, the junction kept 5 bases outside the gene matches. The germline V gene has CDR1 MDHEN and CDR2 SYDVKM. This CDR3 has 15 amino acids. The CDR3 loop reads CASSLLGDRGYGYTF. For the CDR3, the DNA is TGTGCCAGCAGTTTGCTAGGGGACAGGGGGTATGGCTACACCTTC.